This T cell receptor beta chain was sequenced for a study of cytomegalovirus exposure and HLA in healthy donors. This CDR3 is built from 15 residues. Germline V CDR1 and CDR2: SGHRS, YFSETQ. V was clipped by 1 base and J by 2 bases, with 12 bases between them. Study-level findings and limits: For most TCR beta V segments, an earlier analysis put the productive rate at about 87% or about 30% of the time.

Samples came from healthy bone marrow donors. In the PCR, 60 Vbeta and 13 Jbeta primers were used. Original methodology: The authors later counted some 76 million unique TCR beta chains, roughly 11 million of them shared. The protocol was immunoSEQ multiplex PCR, while the TCRdb copy is restricted to in-frame clones and leaves out a portion. V, J and clone size are taken as reported in that table, and D and trimming were inferred from the DNA itself. The repertoire includes roughly 120,000 clones, roughly 70% of them detected once, and about 4% sits in the top ten. This clone came up once. Its antigen is undetermined.

The chain has TRBV5-1 and TRBJ2-5; D might be TRBD1 (5 bases). The sample consisted of PBMCs. The clonotype comes from a woman aged 40-49 years in good health and CMV-seropositive. The CDR3 coding sequence is TGCGCCAGCAGCTTGAATGCTGACAGTCAAGAGACCCAGTACTTC. Protein: CASSLNADSQETQYF.